This is a list of T cell receptor beta chains from one sample in a study of beta chain features in type 1 diabetes. TCRdb's copy holds only in-frame clones and misses some; the assay was immunoSEQ multiplex PCR. The sample records about half a million clones, 30% being singletons. Sequences were obtained from naive CD4+ T cells from blood. These receptors were obtained from a man aged 18-30 years in good health. Each CDR3 is given with its conserved first and last residue. Each record gives: V gene, J gene, clone size, D gene, CDR3 protein, CDR3 DNA. The D gene is left open where the match is weak. Rows may omit the clone size; those that give it use once, few, many or a size class.

v_gene: TRBV14; j_gene: TRBJ2-2; abundance: NA; d_gene: NA; CDR3aa: CASSQGRRDTGELFF; CDR3nt: TGTGCCAGCAGCCAAGGACGGCGCGACACCGGGGAGCTGTTTTTT
v_gene: TRBV19; j_gene: TRBJ2-1; abundance: NA; d_gene: TRBD1; CDR3aa: CASSLGQGAYNEQFF; CDR3nt: TGTGCCAGTAGTCTAGGACAGGGGGCCTACAATGAGCAGTTCTTC
v_gene: TRBV30; j_gene: TRBJ2-7; abundance: NA; d_gene: NA; CDR3aa: CAWSWSYEQYF; CDR3nt: TGTGCCTGGAGTTGGAGCTACGAGCAGTACTTC
v_gene: TRBV30; j_gene: TRBJ2-7; abundance: few; d_gene: NA; CDR3aa: CAWSRTATYEQYF; CDR3nt: TGTGCCTGGAGCCGGACTGCGACCTACGAGCAGTACTTC
v_gene: TRBV19; j_gene: TRBJ1-1; abundance: NA; d_gene: NA; CDR3aa: CASSIQGSMNTEAFF; CDR3nt: TGTGCCAGTAGTATCCAGGGATCCATGAACACTGAAGCTTTCTTT
v_gene: TRBV23-1; j_gene: TRBJ1-1; abundance: NA; d_gene: TRBD1; CDR3aa: CASSHRRTGIAFF; CDR3nt: TGCGCCAGCAGTCACCGTCGGACAGGGATAGCTTTCTTT
v_gene: TRBV30; j_gene: TRBJ1-5; abundance: NA; d_gene: NA; CDR3aa: CAWSVSGRDNQPQHF; CDR3nt: TGTGCCTGGAGTGTCTCTGGACGGGACAATCAGCCCCAGCATTTT
v_gene: TRBV29-1; j_gene: TRBJ2-7; abundance: few; d_gene: TRBD1; CDR3aa: CSVLTGGYEQYF; CDR3nt: TGCAGCGTTCTGACAGGGGGCTACGAGCAGTACTTC
v_gene: TRBV6-6; j_gene: TRBJ1-1; abundance: once; d_gene: TRBD1; CDR3aa: CAAGGYTEAFF; CDR3nt: TGTGCCGCAGGGGGGTACACTGAAGCTTTCTTT
v_gene: TRBV28; j_gene: TRBJ2-7; abundance: few; d_gene: TRBD1; CDR3aa: CASSLATGGSYEQYF; CDR3nt: TGTGCCAGCAGTCTAGCGACAGGGGGTTCCTACGAGCAGTACTTC
v_gene: TRBV7-9; j_gene: TRBJ2-7; abundance: NA; d_gene: NA; CDR3aa: CASSLTFYEQYF; CDR3nt: TGTGCCAGCAGTTTAACGTTCTACGAGCAGTACTTC
v_gene: TRBV9; j_gene: TRBJ2-1; abundance: NA; d_gene: NA; CDR3aa: CASSVSPRIGEQFF; CDR3nt: TGTGCCAGCAGCGTATCTCCCAGGATCGGTGAGCAGTTCTTC
v_gene: TRBV9; j_gene: TRBJ1-4; abundance: few; d_gene: TRBD1; CDR3aa: CASSEGQGNEKLFF; CDR3nt: TGTGCCAGCAGCGAGGGACAGGGTAATGAAAAACTGTTTTTT
v_gene: TRBV7-9; j_gene: TRBJ2-1; abundance: NA; d_gene: NA; CDR3aa: CASSLENEQFF; CDR3nt: TGTGCCAGCAGCTTAGAAAATGAGCAGTTCTTC
v_gene: TRBV30; j_gene: TRBJ2-1; abundance: few; d_gene: TRBD2; CDR3aa: CAWNGGRLSYNEQFF; CDR3nt: TGTGCCTGGAACGGCGGGAGGCTCTCCTACAATGAGCAGTTCTTC
v_gene: TRBV4-1; j_gene: TRBJ2-7; abundance: NA; d_gene: TRBD1; CDR3aa: CASSQYPKGQNYEQYF; CDR3nt: TGCGCCAGCAGCCAATACCCGAAGGGACAGAACTACGAGCAGTACTTC
v_gene: TRBV5-4; j_gene: TRBJ2-7; abundance: few; d_gene: NA; CDR3aa: CASSVDWGGKQYF; CDR3nt: TGTGCCAGCAGCGTCGACTGGGGTGGCAAGCAGTACTTC
v_gene: TRBV9; j_gene: TRBJ2-1; abundance: few; d_gene: TRBD2; CDR3aa: CASSVVGGSLDEQFF; CDR3nt: TGTGCCAGCAGCGTAGTAGGCGGGAGTTTGGATGAGCAGTTCTTC
v_gene: TRBV7-9; j_gene: TRBJ2-6; abundance: NA; d_gene: NA; CDR3aa: CASSPTGSGANVLTF; CDR3nt: TGTGCCAGCAGCCCTACAGGGTCCGGGGCCAACGTCCTGACTTTC
v_gene: TRBV5-1; j_gene: TRBJ2-1; abundance: few; d_gene: NA; CDR3aa: CASSLGRSVEQFF; CDR3nt: TGCGCCAGCAGCTTGGGACGGAGCGTGGAGCAGTTCTTC
v_gene: TRBV29-1; j_gene: TRBJ1-2; abundance: NA; d_gene: NA; CDR3aa: CSVERWQGTYGYTF; CDR3nt: TGCAGCGTTGAAAGATGGCAGGGGACCTATGGCTACACCTTC
v_gene: TRBV11-2; j_gene: TRBJ2-1; abundance: once; d_gene: NA; CDR3aa: CASSLDHQQNEQFF; CDR3nt: TGTGCCAGCAGCTTAGATCATCAGCAAAATGAGCAGTTCTTC
v_gene: TRBV29-1; j_gene: TRBJ2-1; abundance: NA; d_gene: TRBD2; CDR3aa: CSLTAGGPSNEQFF; CDR3nt: TGCAGCCTGACTGCGGGAGGGCCCAGCAATGAGCAGTTCTTC
v_gene: TRBV27; j_gene: TRBJ1-5; abundance: NA; d_gene: TRBD1; CDR3aa: CASRGQSSNQPQHF; CDR3nt: TGTGCCAGCAGGGGACAGTCTAGCAATCAGCCCCAGCATTTT
v_gene: TRBV2; j_gene: TRBJ2-5; abundance: NA; d_gene: TRBD2; CDR3aa: CAGGLAGGPTAQYF; CDR3nt: TGTGCCGGCGGACTAGCGGGAGGCCCGACGGCCCAGTACTTC
v_gene: TRBV28; j_gene: TRBJ2-7; abundance: NA; d_gene: NA; CDR3aa: CASKDRSYEQYF; CDR3nt: TGTGCCAGCAAGGACAGATCCTACGAGCAGTACTTC
v_gene: TRBV4-1; j_gene: TRBJ1-1; abundance: NA; d_gene: TRBD1; CDR3aa: CASSHGQENTEAFF; CDR3nt: TGCGCCAGCAGCCACGGACAGGAGAACACTGAAGCTTTCTTT
v_gene: TRBV29-1; j_gene: TRBJ2-1; abundance: NA; d_gene: NA; CDR3aa: CSVVGLHSYNEQFF; CDR3nt: TGCAGCGTTGTAGGCCTTCACTCCTACAATGAGCAGTTCTTC
v_gene: TRBV30; j_gene: TRBJ2-1; abundance: few; d_gene: TRBD2; CDR3aa: CAWSRVGRGDEQFF; CDR3nt: TGTGCCTGGAGTCGAGTCGGGAGGGGGGATGAGCAGTTCTTC
v_gene: TRBV5-1; j_gene: TRBJ2-2; abundance: few; d_gene: TRBD1; CDR3aa: CASSPGTGVTGELFF; CDR3nt: TGCGCCAGCAGCCCGGGGACAGGGGTCACCGGGGAGCTGTTTTTT
v_gene: TRBV30; j_gene: TRBJ1-4; abundance: NA; d_gene: NA; CDR3aa: CAWSWGAGEKLFF; CDR3nt: TGTGCCTGGTCATGGGGCGCAGGTGAAAAACTGTTTTTT
v_gene: TRBV15; j_gene: TRBJ2-5; abundance: few; d_gene: NA; CDR3aa: CATSRDSGQETQYF; CDR3nt: TGTGCCACCAGCAGAGATTCGGGGCAGGAGACCCAGTACTTC
v_gene: TRBV9; j_gene: TRBJ2-7; abundance: NA; d_gene: TRBD1; CDR3aa: CASSPARTGGYEQYF; CDR3nt: TGTGCCAGCAGCCCCGCTCGGACAGGGGGCTACGAGCAGTACTTC
v_gene: TRBV27; j_gene: TRBJ1-2; abundance: NA; d_gene: NA; CDR3aa: CASSSHQEGHLNYGYTF; CDR3nt: TGTGCCAGCAGTTCACACCAGGAAGGACACCTTAACTATGGCTACACCTTC
v_gene: TRBV6-6; j_gene: TRBJ2-1; abundance: once; d_gene: NA; CDR3aa: CASRVLARGYNEQFF; CDR3nt: TGTGCCAGCAGGGTACTAGCTCGTGGCTACAATGAGCAGTTCTTC
v_gene: TRBV6-6; j_gene: TRBJ1-5; abundance: NA; d_gene: NA; CDR3aa: CASRRQEDQPQHF; CDR3nt: TGTGCCAGCAGGAGACAGGAGGATCAGCCCCAGCATTTT
v_gene: TRBV7-9; j_gene: TRBJ2-7; abundance: NA; d_gene: TRBD1; CDR3aa: CASGDRVYEQYF; CDR3nt: TGTGCCAGCGGTGACAGGGTCTACGAGCAGTACTTC
v_gene: TRBV27; j_gene: TRBJ2-4; abundance: few; d_gene: NA; CDR3aa: CASSLFSHSGKNIQYF; CDR3nt: TGTGCCAGCAGTTTATTTTCACATAGCGGAAAAAACATTCAGTACTTC
v_gene: TRBV30; j_gene: TRBJ2-7; abundance: few; d_gene: NA; CDR3aa: CAWSVGADPYF; CDR3nt: TGTGCCTGGAGTGTGGGAGCGGACCCGTACTTC
v_gene: TRBV19; j_gene: TRBJ2-7; abundance: NA; d_gene: TRBD1; CDR3aa: CASSPRTGAHEQYF; CDR3nt: TGTGCCAGTAGTCCGCGGACAGGGGCCCACGAGCAGTACTTC
v_gene: TRBV9; j_gene: TRBJ2-5; abundance: few; d_gene: TRBD2; CDR3aa: CASSVGTVTSGSVETQYF; CDR3nt: TGTGCCAGCAGCGTAGGGACAGTGACTAGCGGGAGTGTGGAGACCCAGTACTTC
v_gene: TRBV4-3; j_gene: TRBJ2-7; abundance: few; d_gene: TRBD2; CDR3aa: CASSQVGSGRAPPYEQYF; CDR3nt: TGCGCCAGCAGCCAAGTGGGAAGCGGGAGGGCCCCGCCCTACGAGCAGTACTTC
v_gene: TRBV10-3; j_gene: TRBJ1-3; abundance: NA; d_gene: NA; CDR3aa: CAISEQGNTIYF; CDR3nt: TGTGCCATCAGTGAACAGGGAAACACCATATATTTT
v_gene: TRBV18; j_gene: TRBJ2-1; abundance: few; d_gene: TRBD2; CDR3aa: CASSPTSGSYNEQFF; CDR3nt: TGTGCCAGCTCACCGACTAGCGGATCGTACAATGAGCAGTTCTTC
v_gene: TRBV29-1; j_gene: TRBJ2-1; abundance: NA; d_gene: NA; CDR3aa: CSVERPAAEQFF; CDR3nt: TGCAGCGTTGAAAGGCCGGCAGCAGAGCAGTTCTTC
v_gene: TRBV7-9; j_gene: TRBJ2-1; abundance: NA; d_gene: TRBD1; CDR3aa: CASSPGQGGDEQFF; CDR3nt: TGTGCCAGCAGCCCCGGACAGGGTGGCGATGAGCAGTTCTTC